Sequencing of this TCR beta chain was carried out in a study of cytomegalovirus exposure and HLA in healthy donors (dated 2017 in TCRdb). About the investigation overall: An earlier analysis of roughly 500 of the donors reported about 290 Gb of sequence data and approximately 110 million unique TCR beta sequences from some 180 million T cells. Of the 300 to 500 genotyped donors, 80% to 90% were placed in the genetic ancestry cluster associated with self-reported Caucasian donors. A later analysis re-examined previously published TCR beta repertoires from about 670 donors and added high-resolution HLA genotyping to investigate patterns of TCR occurrence. The study combined high-throughput TCR immunosequencing, statistical association of individual TCRs with disease status, and machine learning to predict cytomegalovirus infection status. Because of strong linkage in the cohort, roughly five DR-DQ haplotypes were treated as single units for association and clustering. The study aimed to test whether cataloging public T cell receptors could reveal signatures of past pathogen exposure. Class I and class II HLA loci were covered by the typing at four-digit resolution. Besides the first cohort of approximately 710 subjects, a separate validation cohort made up of some 110 different subjects was used. Donor age, sex, ethnicity and CMV serostatus were compiled alongside the repertoire data. The number of donors typed differed by locus, with 629-630 for A, B, C, DRB1 and DQB1, more than 500 for DQA1, over 600 for DPA1, and some 470 for DPB1. The T cell repertoires of some 670 subjects were profiled by immunosequencing and related to cytomegalovirus serostatus. A later genetic analysis used genome-wide SNP genotypes for about 65% of the 666 donors, treating that subset as a discovery cohort. On average, 235,054 unique TCR beta nucleotide sequences were sequenced per donor among some 420 genotyped donors of the cohort, with roughly a sixth of those sequences being non-productive. All discovery cohort repertoires had been generated on a single sequencing platform. In an earlier analysis of roughly 540 of the donors, high-throughput TCR beta sequencing was used to judge whether each TCR beta V gene segment behaved as functional or pseudogenic. An early release that covered approximately 600 HLA-typed donors contained about 300 gigabases of sequencing data and tens of millions of unique TCR sequences. The later analysis used no new phenotypic data to find candidate immune exposures, relying instead on TCR beta sequences and their occurrence across donors.

The cohort comprised some 700 healthy bone marrow donors. At the time of sampling, all cohort members were nominally healthy, though unrecorded immune exposures were likely present. The donor tested CMV seropositive and was one of the 289 seropositive cohort members. Every donor gave a peripheral blood sample, and the peripheral blood mononuclear cells from that sample were used for TCR beta sequencing. The Qiagen DNeasy Blood Extraction Kit was used to extract genomic DNA from the blood cell samples. On the study overall, not on this receptor specifically: The classifier was reported to diagnose cytomegalovirus status with high specificity and sensitivity in both the original and validation cohorts. A further reported finding was that TCR beta sequences accurately predicted the HLA-A and HLA-B alleles for most subjects in the first cohort. An earlier analysis of several hundred of the donors showed that most TCR beta V segments appeared in productive rearrangements either about 87% or about 30% of the time, which broadly matched IMGT annotations. At a false discovery rate of 0.05, a later analysis linked fewer than 20,000 TCR beta sequences to specific HLA alleles. Because HLA typing was missing for some donors at each locus, association tests included only the typed subset. An association between a missense DCLRE1C variant and V-gene and J-gene trimming of TCR beta chains was found in a later genetic analysis and replicated in an independent cohort. Strong co-occurrence of HLA alleles, especially DR and DQ, made assigning TCR associations to individual alleles difficult. The authors suggested that the approach could potentially be generalized to other disease states and immunological phenotypes. Linkage disequilibrium might explain the correlated functional status among segregating V segments, but an unknown experimental factor could not be excluded. Several of the top co-occurrence clusters appeared to be linked to parvovirus B19, influenza, CMV and Epstein-Barr virus, according to a later analysis. The presence/absence analyses assumed that sequencing depth was roughly uniform across donors, and that assumption may not be true. The earlier analysis of some 560 of the donors excluded fewer than 20 rarely observed V segments, including chromosome 9 orphons, because counts were too low. Across donors, most TCR sequences were observed very rarely, whereas some public TCRs were present in many individuals. In a later analysis, HLA-associated TCR beta chains showed more clonal expansion and lower generation probabilities than non-associated chains that were equally common. In a later analysis, most CMV-associated TCR beta chains were found to appear HLA-restricted, with HLA associations seemingly driven largely by CMV exposure. In a later genetic analysis, fewer N-insertions in productive TCRs were reported among donors in an Asian-associated ancestry cluster than the roughly 710-donor mean. For the cohort, immune exposure information was limited to CMV serostatus. A total of 164 TCR beta chains were listed by the study as associated with cytomegalovirus. A few of the identified cytomegalovirus-associated TCR beta chains were confirmed in vitro to be specific for cytomegalovirus antigens. Only TCR beta chains were sequenced in this cohort, and the absence of alpha or paired-chain data limited detectable features. A group of highly shared sequence variants was considered likely to be a technical artifact of the sequencing pipeline. Some IMGT-functional V segments, including TRBV6-2 and TRBV6-3, could not be distinguished by the 87-base-pair reads and were therefore excluded. A later analysis found that TCR association rates varied across HLA loci, with DRB1 alleles showing the most associated TCRs and HLA-C alleles the fewest.

The library was produced with the immunoSEQ multiplex PCR assay. For the multiplex PCR, a mixture combining 60 forward primers for TCR Vbeta segments and 13 reverse primers for TCR Jbeta segments was used. A multiplex PCR assay on genomic DNA amplified the CDR3 region of rearranged TCR beta genes. On the Illumina HiSeq System, the amplified TCR beta libraries were sequenced as 87-base-pair reads. In the original analysis: In a later analysis, roughly 80 million unique TCR beta chains were counted across the approximately 640 repertoires, and roughly 11 million of these chains were shared by at least two donors. Raw reads were error-corrected and collapsed into unique sequences with a nearest-neighbor algorithm that merged closely related sequences to remove PCR and sequencing errors. To assign V, D and J gene segments, CDR3 sequences were aligned to IMGT reference sequences. For a sequence to be retained, at least a six-nucleotide match to both a V gene segment and a J gene segment was required. Rearrangements were classified as productive when the CDR3 lacked stop codons and remained in frame with V and J, and all other rearrangements were classified as non-productive. Following IMGT convention, CDR3 was defined as the stretch from the second conserved V-encoded cysteine to the conserved J-encoded phenylalanine. In an earlier analysis of some 550 of the donors, sequences lacking an unambiguous match to a single V gene segment were excluded. An earlier analysis of fewer than 650 of the donors classified V segments as functional when productive rearrangements were above 56.7% and as segregating when the standard deviation between donors was above 5%. A statistical classification framework was developed to diagnose cytomegalovirus status using the catalog of TCR beta chain sequences. V and J gene assignment, in a later analysis, came from comparing TCR nucleotide sequences with IMGT/GENE-DB human TR gene sequences. Using the TCRdist pipeline, a later analysis assigned CDR3 sequences along with most-parsimonious VDJ recombination scenarios. A later analysis defined each TCR beta chain by its CDR3 amino acid sequence plus V-gene family, and excluded reads lacking a unique V-gene family. A later analysis removed 592 highly shared, low-generation-probability nucleotide sequences to deal with suspected cross-contamination and a sequencing artifact. For each public chain, a later analysis derived a clonal expansion index from normalized ranks of inferred template counts within each repertoire. Generation probabilities in a later analysis came from a VDJ recombination model fitted to out-of-frame rearrangements, and those results were checked against IGoR. A later analysis scored TCR-TCR, TCR-HLA and TCR-CMV co-occurrence with hypergeometric tests, applying a repertoire-size bias correction to TCR pairs. A later analysis estimated false discovery rates by permuting HLA or CMV assignments 20 times. In a later analysis, co-occurring TCRs were grouped using DBSCAN, and TCRdist sequence similarity was added for clustering within HLA-allele-positive subsets. Repertoires with fewer than 30,000 or more than 120,000 public chains were left out of co-occurrence clustering, as were a handful of repertoires with anomalous nucleotide sharing. TCRdb provides this immuneACCESS table in a form limited to in-frame rearrangements. Some clones are lacking; in checked studies, under half of them reflect an unresolved V gene, and why the rest are absent is not known. The V and J calls and clone size are taken from that table; D and trimming were inferred from the DNA. The sample contains 95,000 to 100,000 clones, about 75% of them found a single time. Together, the top ten hold more than 6% of the sample.

Worth noting for this clone: The antigen this receptor binds is unknown. The sample holds no much larger clone one base away, and base qualities are not on file.

V loses 5 bases, J loses 2 bases, and the germline ends lie 9 bases apart. The germline V gene gives CDR1 as SGHTA and CDR2 as FQGNSA. Spanning cysteine to phenylalanine, the CDR3 consists of 13 amino acids. Only CDR3 DNA is held: 39 bases, read in frame from base 1. The chain is encoded by TRBV7-2 joined to TRBJ2-5, with a weak D call of TRBD2 (5 bases match). Material: PBMCs. The receptor comes from a man in his forties in good health and CMV-seropositive. The DNA sequence is TGTGCCAGCAGCCTACTAGGACAAGAGACCCAGTACTTC. It specifies CASSLLGQETQYF.